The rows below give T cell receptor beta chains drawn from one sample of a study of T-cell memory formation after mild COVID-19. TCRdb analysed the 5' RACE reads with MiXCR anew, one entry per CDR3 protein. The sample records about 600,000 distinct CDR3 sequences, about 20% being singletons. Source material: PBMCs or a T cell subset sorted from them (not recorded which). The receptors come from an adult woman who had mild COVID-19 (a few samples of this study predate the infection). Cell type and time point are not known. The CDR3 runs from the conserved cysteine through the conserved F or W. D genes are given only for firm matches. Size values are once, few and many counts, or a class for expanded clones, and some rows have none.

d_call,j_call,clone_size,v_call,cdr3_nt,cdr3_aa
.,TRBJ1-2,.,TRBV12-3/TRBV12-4,TGTGCCAACGCAGGGAGCTATGGCTACACCTTC,CANAGSYGYTF
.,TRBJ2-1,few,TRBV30,TGTGCCTGGGACGCCGGGACGGGCGCAAATGAGCAGTTCTTC,CAWDAGTGANEQFF
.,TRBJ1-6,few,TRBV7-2,TGTGCCAGCAGCTTACCCATTTCAGGGAATTCACCCCTCCACTTT,CASSLPISGNSPLHF
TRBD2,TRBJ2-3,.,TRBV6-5,TGTGCCAGCAGTCCTGTAGCGGGAGGGGGTACAGATACGCAGTATTTT,CASSPVAGGGTDTQYF
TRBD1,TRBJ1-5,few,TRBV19,TGTGCCAGTACCACTACAGGGGCAACAAATCAGCCCCAGCATTTT,CASTTTGATNQPQHF
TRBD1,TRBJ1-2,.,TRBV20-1,TGCAGTGCTAGCAGACAGGGCGGCTATGGCTACACCTTC,CSASRQGGYGYTF
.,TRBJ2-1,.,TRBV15,TGTGCCACCAGCAGAGAGGGTGGTGGCGTGGGTGAGCAGTTCTTC,CATSREGGGVGEQFF
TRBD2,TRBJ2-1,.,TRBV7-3,TGTGCCAGCAGCTTACAACCTAGCGGGAGCTCCTACAATGAGCAGTTCTTC,CASSLQPSGSSYNEQFF
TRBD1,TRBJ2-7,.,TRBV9,TGTGCCAGCAGCCCAGCAGACAGGGGCTACGAGCAGTACTTC,CASSPADRGYEQYF
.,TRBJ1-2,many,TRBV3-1,TGTGCCAGCAGCCAAGATGCAGCTAACTATGGCTACACCTTC,CASSQDAANYGYTF
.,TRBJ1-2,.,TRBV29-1,TGCAGCGTGTTGGCAGAACTTAACTATGGCTACACCTTC,CSVLAELNYGYTF
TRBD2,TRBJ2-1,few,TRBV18,TGTGCCAGCTCACCAAAAGTCGGGGGGACCGCCTACAATGAGCAGTTCTTC,CASSPKVGGTAYNEQFF
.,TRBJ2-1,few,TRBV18,TGTGCCAGCTCACCAGGGTCTGGAAATGAGCAGTTCTTC,CASSPGSGNEQFF
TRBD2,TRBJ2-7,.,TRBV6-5,TGTGCCAGCAGTTACTCGACGTCTAGCGGGAGTCCGTACGAGCAGTACTTC,CASSYSTSSGSPYEQYF
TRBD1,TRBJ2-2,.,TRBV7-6,TGTGCCAGCAGCTTAGTGACGGGACAGTATACCGGGGAGCTGTTTTTT,CASSLVTGQYTGELFF
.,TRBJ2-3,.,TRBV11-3,TGTGCCAGCAGCTCCGGACAGGGAGGGAGAGATACGCAGTATTTT,CASSSGQGGRDTQYF
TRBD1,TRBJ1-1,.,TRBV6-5,TGTGCCAGCGGACGACAGGGAGTGTACACTGAAGCTTTCTTT,CASGRQGVYTEAFF
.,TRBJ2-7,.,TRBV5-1,TGCGCCAGCAGCTTCACCCCCGGGCCCCGGGGGTCCGCCGAGCAGTACTTC,CASSFTPGPRGSAEQYF
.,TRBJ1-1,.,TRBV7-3,TGTGCCAGCAGCCCATGGGGAGGGGCGAACACTGAAGCTTTCTTT,CASSPWGGANTEAFF
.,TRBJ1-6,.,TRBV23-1,TGCCCCGATCATAATAATTCACCCCTCCACTTT,CPDHNNSPLHF
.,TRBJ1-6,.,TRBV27,TGTGCCAGCAGTCCGTTTGGGCTTGGTAATTCACCCCTCCACTTT,CASSPFGLGNSPLHF
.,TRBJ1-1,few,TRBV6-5,TGTGCCAGTTGCAGGGTACTAAGCACTGAAGCTTTCTTT,CASCRVLSTEAFF
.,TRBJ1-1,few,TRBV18,TGTGCCAGCTCACCACGTAACAGCCCGAACACTGAAGCTTTCTTT,CASSPRNSPNTEAFF
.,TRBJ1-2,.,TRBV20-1,TGCAGGCCTTCTCGGGTCAGAAACCTTGGCTACACCTTC,CRPSRVRNLGYTF
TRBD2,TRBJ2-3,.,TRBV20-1,TGCAGTGCCAGGACCCCCTTTCCATTAAGCTCCGGACTAGCGGGAGTGGATACGCAGTATTTT,CSARTPFPLSSGLAGVDTQYF
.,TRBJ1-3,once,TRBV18,TGTGCCAGCTCGGACTTCTTTTTGGGAAACACCATATATTTT,CASSDFFLGNTIYF
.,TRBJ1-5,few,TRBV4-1,TGCGCCAGCAGCCTAGTAGGACGGACGGATCAGCCCCAGCATTTT,CASSLVGRTDQPQHF
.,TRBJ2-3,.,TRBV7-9,TGTGCCAGTCGACGGTACTCTAGCACAGATACGCAGTATTTT,CASRRYSSTDTQYF
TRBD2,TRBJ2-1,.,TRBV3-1,TGTGCCAGCAGCCCAGGGACTAGCGGGGGAGGGCAGTTCTTC,CASSPGTSGGGQFF
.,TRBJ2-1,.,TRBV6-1,TGTGCCAGCACACTATACGCGGGGAGCCCGGTCGATGAGCAGTTCTTC,CASTLYAGSPVDEQFF
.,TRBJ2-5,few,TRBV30,TGTGCCTGGTCGGCTGGGGGGCGTGAGACCCAGTACTTC,CAWSAGGRETQYF
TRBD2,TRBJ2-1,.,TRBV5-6,TGTGCCAGCATAGCGGGAGGCTACAATGAGCAGTTCTTC,CASIAGGYNEQFF
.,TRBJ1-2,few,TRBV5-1,TGCGCCAGCAGCTTGGGAGTGGGGGCTGGCTATGGCTACACCTTC,CASSLGVGAGYGYTF
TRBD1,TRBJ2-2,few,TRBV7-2,TGTGCCAGCAGCCCGCGGGGACAGGCGCCCGGGGAGCTGTTTTTT,CASSPRGQAPGELFF
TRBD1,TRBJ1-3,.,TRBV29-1,TGCAGCGTGACAACCGGACAGGGGGGCTCTGGAAACACCATATATTTT,CSVTTGQGGSGNTIYF
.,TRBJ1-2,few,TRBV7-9,TGTGCCAGCAGCCCCACCGACAGAACTAACTATGGCTACACCTTC,CASSPTDRTNYGYTF
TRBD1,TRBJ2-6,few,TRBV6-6,TGTGCCAGCAGTTACTCGAACAGGGGAATTCCCCCTTTATCTGGGGCCAACGTCCTGACTTTC,CASSYSNRGIPPLSGANVLTF
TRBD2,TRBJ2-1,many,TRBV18,TGTGCCAGCTCACCGTTACTAGCGGCTCGTCGCAATGAGCAGTTCTTC,CASSPLLAARRNEQFF
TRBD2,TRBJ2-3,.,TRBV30,TGTGCCTGGAGTTCTAGCGGGAGTGTACCTAGCACAGATACGCAGTATTTT,CAWSSSGSVPSTDTQYF
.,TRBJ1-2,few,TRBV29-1,TGCAGCGTTTTTGGAGGTGGCTACACCTTC,CSVFGGGYTF
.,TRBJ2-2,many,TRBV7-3,TGTGCCAGCAGGAAAATCGGTTCAGTCACCGGGGAGCTGTTTTTT,CASRKIGSVTGELFF
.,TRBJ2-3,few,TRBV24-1,TGTGCCACCAGTGAGGACAGAATGACAGATACGCAGTATTTT,CATSEDRMTDTQYF
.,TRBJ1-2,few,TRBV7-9,TGTGCCAGCAGCCCCCCGGTCACAGCTCTACACTATGGCTACACCTTC,CASSPPVTALHYGYTF
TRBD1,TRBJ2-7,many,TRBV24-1,TGTGCCACCAGTGACTCCGGGACAGCAGCCTACGAGCAGTACTTC,CATSDSGTAAYEQYF
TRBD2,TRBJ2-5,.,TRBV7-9,TGTGCCAGCAGCTTGGGACTAGCGGCCCAAGAGACCCAGTACTTC,CASSLGLAAQETQYF
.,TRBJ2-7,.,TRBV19,TGTGCCAGTAGTATAGTACAGAACTACGAGCAGTACTTC,CASSIVQNYEQYF
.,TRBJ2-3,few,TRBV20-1,TGCAGTGCTTCGGGACAAGGGGGGACAGATACGCAGTATTTT,CSASGQGGTDTQYF
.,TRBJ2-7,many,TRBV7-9,TGTGCCAGCAGTTTCTCGGGGTCCTACGAGCAGTACTTC,CASSFSGSYEQYF